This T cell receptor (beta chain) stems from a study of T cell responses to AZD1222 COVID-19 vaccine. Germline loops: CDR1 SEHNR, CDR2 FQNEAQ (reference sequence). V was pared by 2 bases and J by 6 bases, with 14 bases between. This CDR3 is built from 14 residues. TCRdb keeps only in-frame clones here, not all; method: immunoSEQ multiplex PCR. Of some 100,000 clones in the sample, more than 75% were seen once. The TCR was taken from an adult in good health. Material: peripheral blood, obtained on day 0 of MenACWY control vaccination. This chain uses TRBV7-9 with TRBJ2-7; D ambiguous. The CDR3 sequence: CASSLPRYLGEQYF. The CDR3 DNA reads TGTGCCAGCAGCTTACCCAGGTACCTTGGCGAGCAGTACTTC.